This TCR beta chain was sequenced in a study of T cells after yellow fever vaccination. Points from the study as a whole: Although the secondary response was weaker, it peaked faster, at day 5 versus 15. Clonotype sharing between CD4 and CD8 compartments was small. Reappearance after the booster was observed for most primary-vaccination clones (around 96% CD4, roughly 88% CD8).

Only a few counts were recorded for this clonotype. Its specificity is not known. The study made its TCR cDNA through 5'RACE template switching. That step introduced a universal primer site along with UMIs. TCRdb reprocessed the 5' RACE reads with MiXCR, giving one entry per CDR3 protein. This table has tens of thousands of distinct CDR3 sequences, roughly 7.4% appearing once. The CDR3 length is 13 residues. Trimming at V came to 6 bases and at J to 3 bases, leaving 3 bases not matched to a gene. Germline V gene data show CDR1 as GTSNPN and CDR2 as SVGIG (reference sequence). Sequenced here: CD8+ T cells sorted from PBMCs, sampled 5 to 6 days after the first yellow fever vaccination. The clonotype originates from a man aged 18 to 30 who received the YFV17D yellow fever vaccine. The rearrangement links TRBV30 to TRBJ2-3; 10 nucleotides match TRBD2. The CDR3 nucleotides read TGTGCCTGCAAGACTAGCGGGACAGATACGCAGTATTTT. Amino acids: CACKTSGTDTQYF.